A selection of T cell receptor beta chains follows, all from one sample in a study of cytomegalovirus exposure and HLA in healthy donors. Here immunoSEQ multiplex PCR was the method, and the copy in TCRdb shows in-frame clones only, minus some. The sample lists roughly 100,000 clones, roughly 80% occurring once. The sequenced sample was PBMCs. The source of these receptors is a middle-aged man in good health and CMV-seronegative. The CDR3 runs from the conserved cysteine through the conserved F or W. Each record gives: V gene, J gene, D gene, clone size, CDR3 length, CDR3 DNA, CDR3 protein. The D gene is left open where the match is weak. Size tells how often a clone was seen (once, few, many) or the class of an expanded clone, and some rows leave it out.

V: TRBV5-1
J: TRBJ2-3
D: .
size: .
length: 14
DNA: TGCGCCAGCAGCTTGGAAAGGGGGAAAGATACGCAGTATTTT
CDR3: CASSLERGKDTQYF

V: TRBV19
J: TRBJ1-6
D: .
size: .
length: 15
DNA: TGTGCCAGTAGTAGGACAGCGATAGGTAATTCACCCCTCCACTTT
CDR3: CASSRTAIGNSPLHF

V: TRBV28
J: TRBJ2-6
D: .
size: .
length: 16
DNA: TGTGCCAGCACAAGAGGGGGTTCCTCTGGGGCCAACGTCCTGACTTTC
CDR3: CASTRGGSSGANVLTF

V: TRBV9
J: TRBJ1-2
D: TRBD1
size: .
length: 15
DNA: TGTGCCAGCAGCGCGAGTGGGACAGGGCCCTTTGGCTACACCTTC
CDR3: CASSASGTGPFGYTF

V: TRBV4-3
J: TRBJ1-1
D: .
size: .
length: 18
DNA: TGCGCCAGCAGCCAAGGGTCCGCGGCCGGCGTCGGGGGCACTGAAGCTTTCTTT
CDR3: CASSQGSAAGVGGTEAFF

V: TRBV4-1
J: TRBJ2-7
D: .
size: .
length: 15
DNA: TGCGCCAGCAGCGCACACAGGGACACTCCTTCCGAGCAGTACTTC
CDR3: CASSAHRDTPSEQYF

V: TRBV4-2
J: TRBJ1-3
D: .
size: few
length: 15
DNA: TGTGCCAGCAGCCAAGTGTTGAGCTCTGGAAACACCATATATTTT
CDR3: CASSQVLSSGNTIYF

V: TRBV30
J: TRBJ2-2
D: TRBD1
size: .
length: 17
DNA: TGTGCCTGGAGCCTGAAATGGGACAGTCGCTACACCGGGGAGCTGTTTTTT
CDR3: CAWSLKWDSRYTGELFF

V: TRBV29-1
J: TRBJ2-5
D: .
size: .
length: 12
DNA: TGCAGCGCCTCACCGACGGGAGAGACCCAGTACTTC
CDR3: CSASPTGETQYF

V: TRBV14
J: TRBJ2-7
D: TRBD2
size: .
length: 15
DNA: TGTGCCAGCAGCCAGCTTATCGGGGGGGTTGACGAGCAGTACTTC
CDR3: CASSQLIGGVDEQYF

V: TRBV7-2
J: TRBJ2-5
D: TRBD1
size: .
length: 15
DNA: TGTGCCAGCAGTTCACCCCAAGGGGGCTGGGAGACCCAGTACTTC
CDR3: CASSSPQGGWETQYF

V: TRBV5-1
J: TRBJ2-2
D: .
size: .
length: 16
DNA: TGCGCCAGCAGTCGCCCGGTTTCCGCATCCACCGGGGAGCTGTTTTTT
CDR3: CASSRPVSASTGELFF

V: TRBV18
J: TRBJ1-1
D: .
size: few
length: 16
DNA: TGTGCCAGCTCACCACAGGCGAGGGCGCTTGGTACTGAAGCTTTCTTT
CDR3: CASSPQARALGTEAFF

V: TRBV30
J: TRBJ2-7
D: .
size: .
length: 11
DNA: TGTGCCTGGGGGCTTCGCCACGAGCAGTACTTC
CDR3: CAWGLRHEQYF

V: TRBV7-9
J: TRBJ2-7
D: TRBD1
size: few
length: 15
DNA: TGTGCCAGCAGCTCCCGGGACAGGGATTCGTACGAGCAGTACTTC
CDR3: CASSSRDRDSYEQYF

V: TRBV6-4
J: TRBJ2-5
D: .
size: .
length: 13
DNA: TGTGCCACGGGGGACAGACTACAAGAGACCCAGTACTTC
CDR3: CATGDRLQETQYF

V: TRBV4-1
J: TRBJ2-1
D: .
size: few
length: 15
DNA: TGCGCCAGCAGCCAAGTGCTAGCCTCCTACAATGAGCAGTTCTTC
CDR3: CASSQVLASYNEQFF

V: TRBV6-6
J: TRBJ2-3
D: .
size: .
length: 14
DNA: TGTGCCAGCAGCACGGGGAGACACACAGATACGCAGTATTTT
CDR3: CASSTGRHTDTQYF

V: TRBV27
J: TRBJ2-3
D: .
size: few
length: 16
DNA: TGTGCCAGCAGTTCCCGACTAGGGTCGGTAGCAGATACGCAGTATTTT
CDR3: CASSSRLGSVADTQYF

V: TRBV30
J: TRBJ2-7
D: TRBD2
size: .
length: 13
DNA: TGTGCCTGGAAGGGACTAGCGCTCCACGAGCAGTACTTC
CDR3: CAWKGLALHEQYF

V: TRBV27
J: TRBJ2-7
D: TRBD1
size: .
length: 15
DNA: TGTGCCAGCAACTCCCTAACGCGACAGGGGGTCGAGCAGTACTTC
CDR3: CASNSLTRQGVEQYF

V: TRBV11-2
J: TRBJ2-5
D: .
size: .
length: 15
DNA: TGTGCCAGCAGCTTAGATATGCTGCGGCAAGAGACCCAGTACTTC
CDR3: CASSLDMLRQETQYF

V: TRBV5-6
J: TRBJ2-4
D: TRBD1
size: once
length: 13
DNA: TGTGCCAGCAGCAGAGGGACAGGGGACATTCAGTACTTC
CDR3: CASSRGTGDIQYF

V: TRBV27
J: TRBJ1-5
D: .
size: .
length: 14
DNA: TGTGCCAGCAGTTACCAGAGGAGCAATCAGCCCCAGCATTTT
CDR3: CASSYQRSNQPQHF

V: TRBV2
J: TRBJ2-2
D: TRBD2
size: few
length: 16
DNA: TGTGCCAGCAGTGATAGAACTAGCGGGGGAGGCGGGGAGCTGTTTTTT
CDR3: CASSDRTSGGGGELFF

V: TRBV7-9
J: TRBJ1-1
D: TRBD1
size: .
length: 15
DNA: TGTTCCAGCAGCCCGGCCGGGACAGGAATTACTGAAGCTTTCTTT
CDR3: CSSSPAGTGITEAFF

V: TRBV28
J: TRBJ1-5
D: TRBD1
size: .
length: 21
DNA: TGTGCCAGCACCCTATTCTATACAGGGGCCAATTCCCTCGCTAGGTATCAGCCCCAGCATTTT
CDR3: CASTLFYTGANSLARYQPQHF

V: TRBV6-1
J: TRBJ2-7
D: .
size: .
length: 13
DNA: TGTGCCAGCCAACAGGTCATCCCCTACGAGCAGTACTTC
CDR3: CASQQVIPYEQYF

V: TRBV15
J: TRBJ2-7
D: TRBD2
size: .
length: 14
DNA: TGTGCCACCAGCAGAGATCGGGGACTAGAACAGCAGTACTTC
CDR3: CATSRDRGLEQQYF

V: TRBV7-3
J: TRBJ1-5
D: .
size: .
length: 13
DNA: TGTGCCAGCAGCTTAGACAGTAATCAGCCCCAGCATTTT
CDR3: CASSLDSNQPQHF

V: TRBV27
J: TRBJ2-1
D: TRBD2
size: .
length: 16
DNA: TGTGCCAGCAGTTTCACGACTAGCGGGAGGTACAATGAGCAGTTCTTC
CDR3: CASSFTTSGRYNEQFF

V: TRBV19
J: TRBJ2-7
D: TRBD2
size: .
length: 16
DNA: TGTGCCAGCAGTTGGACTAGCGGGAGGGATCAATACGAGCAGTACTTC
CDR3: CASSWTSGRDQYEQYF

V: TRBV7-9
J: TRBJ2-1
D: TRBD2
size: .
length: 15
DNA: TGTTCCAGCAGCCTAGCGGGAGGGTTTTACAATGAGCAGTTCTTC
CDR3: CSSSLAGGFYNEQFF

V: TRBV5-1
J: TRBJ2-3
D: TRBD1
size: .
length: 16
DNA: TGCGCCAGCAGTATTACGGACAGGCGGGGCACAGATACGCAGTATTTT
CDR3: CASSITDRRGTDTQYF

V: TRBV9
J: TRBJ2-2
D: TRBD1
size: .
length: 15
DNA: TGTGCCAGCAGCCCCCCAGGGGGTCACACCGGGGAGCTGTTTTTT
CDR3: CASSPPGGHTGELFF

V: TRBV9
J: TRBJ2-3
D: TRBD2
size: .
length: 16
DNA: TGTGCCAGCAGCGTCAGCGGGGGGGCACTCACAGATACGCAGTATTTT
CDR3: CASSVSGGALTDTQYF

V: TRBV18
J: TRBJ2-1
D: .
size: .
length: 17
DNA: TGTGCCAGCTCACCACCCTTCATAGACAGCTCCTACAATGAGCAGTTCTTC
CDR3: CASSPPFIDSSYNEQFF

V: TRBV11-3
J: TRBJ2-2
D: TRBD1
size: .
length: 16
DNA: TGTGCCAGCAGCGTAACGGACAGGGGAAACACCGGGGAGCTGTTTTTT
CDR3: CASSVTDRGNTGELFF

V: TRBV6-5
J: TRBJ1-6
D: .
size: .
length: 13
DNA: TGTGCCAGCAGTCGGCAGGGTCAATCACCCCTCCACTTT
CDR3: CASSRQGQSPLHF

V: TRBV6-6
J: TRBJ2-1
D: TRBD2
size: .
length: 15
DNA: TGTGCCAGCAGTTACTCATGGACTAGCTACAATGAGCAGTTCTTC
CDR3: CASSYSWTSYNEQFF

V: TRBV7-9
J: TRBJ2-3
D: .
size: .
length: 12
DNA: TGTGCCAGCAGCCTTTTCACAGATACGCAGTATTTT
CDR3: CASSLFTDTQYF

V: TRBV10-3
J: TRBJ1-1
D: .
size: few
length: 15
DNA: TGTGCCATCAGTGAGTCGGGGGCTCAGAACACTGAAGCTTTCTTT
CDR3: CAISESGAQNTEAFF

V: TRBV7-9
J: TRBJ1-2
D: TRBD1
size: .
length: 15
DNA: TGTGCCAGCAGCACCGGGACAGGGGATAACTATGGCTACACCTTC
CDR3: CASSTGTGDNYGYTF

V: TRBV5-1
J: TRBJ1-2
D: TRBD1
size: .
length: 17
DNA: TGCGCCAGCAGCTTGGCCGCAGGGGGCGCGTCTAACTATGGCTACACCTTC
CDR3: CASSLAAGGASNYGYTF

V: TRBV5-6
J: TRBJ1-6
D: TRBD1
size: few
length: 16
DNA: TGTGCCAGCAGCTTGGTAAAGGGGGCATTTTATTCACCCCTCCACTTT
CDR3: CASSLVKGAFYSPLHF

V: TRBV6-4
J: TRBJ1-1
D: TRBD1
size: .
length: 14
DNA: TGTGCCAGCAGTGACGGGCAGGGGGGCACTGAAGCTTTCTTT
CDR3: CASSDGQGGTEAFF

V: TRBV5-6
J: TRBJ2-7
D: TRBD1
size: few
length: 15
DNA: TGTGCCAGCAGCTTGACAGGGGGGCTAACCTACGAGCAGTACTTC
CDR3: CASSLTGGLTYEQYF

V: TRBV2
J: TRBJ2-3
D: TRBD1
size: .
length: 13
DNA: TGTGCCAGCAGACGACAGGGTTCAGATACGCAGTATTTT
CDR3: CASRRQGSDTQYF

V: TRBV7-9
J: TRBJ2-2
D: .
size: .
length: 14
DNA: TGTGCCAGCAGCTTAGCGCTACACACCGGGGAGCTGTTTTTT
CDR3: CASSLALHTGELFF

V: TRBV19
J: TRBJ1-2
D: TRBD1
size: .
length: 16
DNA: TGTGCCAGTAGTTTCGACTCCCGGGACAGGGCTGGGGGCTACACCTTC
CDR3: CASSFDSRDRAGGYTF

V: TRBV7-7
J: TRBJ2-7
D: TRBD1
size: few
length: 13
DNA: TGTGCCAGCAGCAGGGGACAGGGTTACGAGCAGTACTTC
CDR3: CASSRGQGYEQYF

V: TRBV7-7
J: TRBJ2-1
D: TRBD2
size: .
length: 16
DNA: TGTGCCAGCAGCTCACACCCTAGCGGGAGAAACAATGAGCAGTTCTTC
CDR3: CASSSHPSGRNNEQFF

V: TRBV11-1
J: TRBJ1-2
D: TRBD1
size: .
length: 13
DNA: TGTGCCAGCAACGGACAGGGCGACTATGGCTACACCTTC
CDR3: CASNGQGDYGYTF

V: TRBV4-3
J: TRBJ1-1
D: .
size: .
length: 16
DNA: TGCGCCAGCAGCCCGGCAGGGCCCTTGACGAACACTGAAGCTTTCTTT
CDR3: CASSPAGPLTNTEAFF